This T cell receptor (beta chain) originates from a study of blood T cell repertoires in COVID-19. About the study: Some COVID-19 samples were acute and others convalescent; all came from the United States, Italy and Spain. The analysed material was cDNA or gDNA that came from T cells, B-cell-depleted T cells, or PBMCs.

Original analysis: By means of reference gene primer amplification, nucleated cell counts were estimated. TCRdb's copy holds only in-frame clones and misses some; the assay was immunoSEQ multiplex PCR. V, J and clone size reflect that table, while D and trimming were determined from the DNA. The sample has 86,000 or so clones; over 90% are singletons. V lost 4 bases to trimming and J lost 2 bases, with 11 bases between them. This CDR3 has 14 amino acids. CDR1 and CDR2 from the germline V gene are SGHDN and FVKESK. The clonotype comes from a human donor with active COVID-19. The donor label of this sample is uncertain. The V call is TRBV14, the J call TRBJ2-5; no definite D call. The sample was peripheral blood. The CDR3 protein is CASSPQRRQETQYF. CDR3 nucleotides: TGTGCCAGCAGCCCCCAGAGGCGTCAAGAGACCCAGTACTTC.